Presented here are 10 T cell receptor beta chains from one specimen sequenced in a study of cytomegalovirus exposure and HLA in healthy donors. The primer mix had 60 Vbeta and 13 Jbeta primers. This table comes from immunoSEQ multiplex PCR, and its TCRdb copy is limited to in-frame clones, with some not included. The sample yields approximately 290,000 clones, about four fifths seen once. Input material: PBMCs. Source of these receptors: a girl under 10 years old in good health and CMV-seronegative.

V and J are TRBV6-5 and TRBJ1-2; D remains unclear. CDR3 size: 14 residues. CDR1 is MNHEY, CDR2 SVGAGI, per germline. V was trimmed by 9 bases and J by 1 base, leaving 15 bases between them. The CDR3 nucleotides are TGTGCCAGTAAGATGGGAGTTGATAACTATGGCTACACCTTC. It codes for CASKMGVDNYGYTF.

The gene calls are TRBV18 and TRBJ1-5; a weak D match, TRBD1 (6 bases). Germline loops: CDR1 KGHSH, CDR2 LQKENI. The CDR3 contains 15 residues. With 0 bases removed from V and 3 bases from J, the gap between germline ends came to 9 bases. The CDR3 region has the DNA TGTGCCAGCTCACCACCGGGGGCGACCAATCAGCCCCAGCATTTT. Translating gives CASSPPGATNQPQHF.

CDR3 sequence (DNA): TGCGCCAGCAGCCAAGATCCTTCAGGGGGTGGCTACACCTTC. Protein sequence: CASSQDPSGGGYTF. The V and J genes are TRBV4-1 and TRBJ1-2, with TRBD1 matching 7 bases. The CDR3 covers 14 residues. Germline V gene lookup returns CDR1 MGHRA and CDR2 YSYEKL. V was pared by 0 bases and J by 7 bases, with 5 bases of the junction left unmatched.

The genes are TRBV5-1 and TRBJ2-2; a possible D gene is TRBD2 (5 bases). Trimming removed 4 bases at V and 2 bases at J, with 12 bases between. Germline V gives CDR1 SGHRS, CDR2 YFSETQ. This CDR3 spans 15 amino acids. CDR3 in DNA: TGCGCCAGCAGCGACGGACTTACTAACACCGGGGAGCTGTTTTTT. Translation gives CASSDGLTNTGELFF. Full variable domain (missing parts from reference TRBV5-1 and TRBJ2-2): KAGVTQTPRYLIKTRGQQVTLSCSPISGHRSVSWYQQTPGQGLQFLFEYFSETQRNKGNFPGRFSGRQFSNSRSEMNVSTLELGDSALYLCASSDGLTNTGELFFGEGSRLTVL.

The chain links TRBV5-1 to TRBJ1-4; TRBD1 agrees at 10 bases. The V gene's germline CDR1 is SGHRS and CDR2 YFSETQ. CDR3 length equals 17 residues. The V segment lost 3 bases and the J segment 2 bases; nucleotides outside the gene matches: 7. The DNA for the CDR3 is TGCGCCAGCAGCTCGATGACAGGGGGCGCGACTAATGAAAAACTGTTTTTT. Protein sequence: CASSSMTGGATNEKLFF.

This chain links TRBV6-6 with TRBJ1-1; 7 bases are a match to TRBD1. Losses at the gene ends were 5 bases for V and 4 bases for J; bases not matched to a gene: 13. The CDR3 consists of 16 residues. Germline CDR1 and CDR2: MNHNY and SVGAGI (reference sequence). CDR3 loop: CASSPLAGGEGTEAFF. The CDR3 DNA sequence: TGTGCCAGCAGTCCCCTCGCAGGGGGTGAGGGCACTGAAGCTTTCTTT.

V usage is TRBV10-1 and J usage is TRBJ1-2; maybe TRBD1 (5 bases). Trimming took 2 bases from V and 8 from J, leaving 18 bases between them. The CDR3 consists of 15 residues. CDR1 and CDR2 from the germline V gene are WNHNN and SYGVQD (reference sequence). The CDR3 region is CASSERTGRHGGYTF. The CDR3 DNA follows: TGCGCCAGCAGTGAGCGCACAGGTAGGCATGGAGGCTACACCTTC.

The chain recombines TRBV5-6 with TRBJ2-1; perhaps TRBD2 as D (5 bases). The CDR3 runs to 15 residues. V lost 3 bases and J lost 6, with 16 bases in between. CDR1 SGHDT and CDR2 YYEEEE come from the germline V gene. The CDR3 coding sequence is TGTGCCAGCAGCTACCCTCGGACGGACTTCAATGAGCAGTTCTTC. The encoded protein is CASSYPRTDFNEQFF.

This sequence joins TRBV5-6 and TRBJ2-1; 8 bases match TRBD2. The V and J ends lost 4 bases and 7 bases, in that order; junction bases with no gene match: 4. Per the germline V gene, CDR1 is SGHDT and CDR2 is YYEEEE. The CDR3 sequence is 13 residues long. Here the CDR3 reads CASSLTSGNEQFF. In DNA form, the CDR3 reads TGTGCCAGCAGCCTCACTAGCGGAAATGAGCAGTTCTTC.

V usage is TRBV27 and J usage is TRBJ2-3; D gene ambiguous. The V end was cut by 6 bases, the J end by 6 bases, with 25 bases between. The CDR3 consists of 17 residues. Germline V gives CDR1 MNHEY, CDR2 SMNVEV (reference sequence). DNA for the CDR3: TGTGCCAGCAGGGAGAATGGCCAGCCCATCGTCCTGGATACGCAGTATTTT. Its translation is CASRENGQPIVLDTQYF.